Sequencing of this TCR beta chain was carried out in a study of shared clonotypes between healthy human individuals. Study summary: CD4 naive and memory got three plates each, CD8 naive two, CD8 memory one.

CD45RA+ naive and CD45RA-negative memory subsets were separated from CD4+ cells. The CDR3 is 14 residues long. V was trimmed by 4 bases and J by 3 bases, leaving 13 bases between them. Germline loops: CDR1 SQVTM, CDR2 ANQGSEA. Libraries were prepared by immunoSEQ multiplex PCR; TCRdb keeps only in-frame clonotypes and omits some of them. The sample has a few million clones, more than 85% seen once. The TCR was taken from a man aged 18 to 29 in good health. Some clones in this sample may be carry-over from other donors' samples. The chain couples TRBV29-1 to TRBJ1-5; no definite D call. Sequencing input: naive CD4+ T cells from PBMCs. Sample subset: CD45RA+ positively selected. The CDR3 DNA reads as TGCAGCGTTGGTTGGGGTGGGAACAATCAGCCCCAGCATTTT. Protein sequence: CSVGWGGNNQPQHF.